One sample yielded the 21 T cell receptor beta chains listed below, sequenced in a study of cytomegalovirus exposure and HLA in healthy donors. Measured with immunoSEQ multiplex PCR; TCRdb has only the in-frame clones, and not every one. The sample carries around 120,000 clones, roughly nine tenths recorded once. Source material: PBMCs. These receptors all stem from a man aged 18 to 30 in good health and CMV-seropositive.

The V call is TRBV6-1, the J call TRBJ1-4; D remains ambiguous. The CDR3 is made up of 15 amino acids. Per the germline V gene, CDR1 is MNHNS and CDR2 is SASEGT. Trimming took 5 bases from V and 2 from J, leaving 12 bases between them. Here the CDR3 reads CASSQQSPTNEKLFF. CDR3 coding DNA: TGTGCCAGCAGTCAACAGTCCCCGACTAATGAAAAACTGTTTTTT.

This sequence joins TRBV6-5 and TRBJ2-7, with D possibly matching TRBD2 (6 bases). V shed 1 base and J shed 5 bases, with 12 bases lying between them. CDR1 and CDR2 (germline): MNHEY, SVGAGI. The CDR3 runs to 14 residues. CDR3 nucleotide sequence: TGTGCCAGCAGTTACTACGGGGGTGGGGACGAGCAGTACTTC. Translating it yields CASSYYGGGDEQYF.

CDR3 loop: CASSLRVYGELFF. As DNA, the CDR3 is TGTGCCAGCAGCCTCAGGGTATACGGGGAGCTGTTTTTT. The rearrangement uses TRBV7-9 and TRBJ2-2; tentative D call: TRBD1 (5 bases). From germline, CDR1 is SEHNR and CDR2 FQNEAQ (reference sequence). This CDR3 has 13 amino acids. V was cut by 5 bases and J by 7 bases, with 11 bases left in between.

This chain uses TRBV5-6 with TRBJ2-7, with D possibly TRBD2 on 5 matching bases. V lost 2 bases, J lost 1 base, and 13 bases lay in between. The CDR3 runs to 15 residues. Germline V CDR1 and CDR2: SGHDT, YYEEEE. CDR3 nucleotide sequence: TGTGCCAGCAGCTTAGCCCGGGGTAGATCCTACGAGCAGTACTTC. As protein: CASSLARGRSYEQYF.

This chain links TRBV4-1 with TRBJ2-3; D gene ambiguous. The V gene's germline CDR1 is MGHRA and CDR2 YSYEKL. The CDR3 is 14 amino acids. V was pared by 1 base and J by 2 bases, with 7 bases between. The CDR3 sequence is CASSQATPTDTQYF. The DNA for the CDR3 is TGCGCCAGCAGCCAAGCTACCCCCACAGATACGCAGTATTTT.

The chain links TRBV5-1 to TRBJ2-6; D perhaps matches TRBD1 (5 bases). The CDR3 runs to 15 residues. Trimming removed 5 bases from V and 0 bases from J, with 9 bases in between. Germline loops: CDR1 SGHRS, CDR2 YFSETQ. CDR3 region: CASRGHLSGANVLTF. The CDR3 bases are TGCGCCAGCAGGGGGCACCTCTCTGGGGCCAACGTCCTGACTTTC.

J is TRBJ2-1 and V is TRBV6-4; D is ambiguous. Trimming removed 0 bases at V and 5 bases at J, with 8 bases between. Germline V lookup: CDR1 MRHNA, CDR2 SNTAGT. There are 14 residues in the CDR3. The CDR3 loop is CASSDSAENNEQFF. CDR3 sequence (DNA): TGTGCCAGCAGTGACTCGGCAGAAAACAATGAGCAGTTCTTC.

J is TRBJ1-2 and V is TRBV10-2, with a tentative D call TRBD1 (5 bases). The CDR3 consists of 12 residues. V was shortened by 4 bases and J by 10 bases, with 13 bases between the two germline ends. Germline V gives CDR1 WSHSY, CDR2 SAAADI. CDR3: CASSAPGTSYTF. The CDR3 DNA is TGCGCCAGCAGTGCCCCGGGGACTTCCTACACCTTC.

The chain uses TRBV2 and TRBJ2-2, with a weak D call TRBD1 (6 bases). The CDR3 has 15 amino acids. Germline V CDR1 and CDR2: SNHLY, FYNNEI. Deletions cut 7 bases from V and 3 bases from J, with 15 bases between. The CDR3 coding sequence is TGTGCCAGCAATGGGGGCTGGGGCTACACCGGGGAGCTGTTTTTT. Translated: CASNGGWGYTGELFF.

The chain employs TRBV27 and TRBJ2-7; TRBD1 agrees at 7 bases. Germline CDR1 and CDR2: MNHEY and SMNVEV (reference sequence). J gave up 6 bases and V 3 bases, and 11 bases lay outside the gene matches. This CDR3 has 15 amino acids. The DNA of the CDR3 is TGTGCCAGCAGTTTTCAACTGACAGGGATGTTCGAGCAGTACTTC. The encoded protein is CASSFQLTGMFEQYF.

V gene TRBV2 combines with J gene TRBJ2-2, with TRBD2 matching 12 bases. Unmatched junction bases numbered 7, after V lost 3 bases and J lost 5 bases. Germline values: CDR1 SNHLY, CDR2 FYNNEI. This CDR3 has 17 residues. The CDR3 protein is CASSDHLAGGPTGELFF. Here the CDR3 DNA reads TGTGCCAGCAGTGATCACCTAGCGGGGGGGCCGACCGGGGAGCTGTTTTTT.

The chain uses TRBV4-3 and TRBJ2-1, with 9 bases lining up with TRBD1. The V gene end was trimmed by 2 bases and the J gene end by 7 bases; junction bases not matched to a gene: 9. The CDR3 covers 16 residues. Germline V gene sequence: CDR1 LGHNA, CDR2 YSLEER. The CDR3 is CASSQPLGTGTNEQFF. CDR3 nucleotides: TGCGCCAGCAGCCAACCGTTAGGGACAGGGACGAATGAGCAGTTCTTC.

The table lists this clone with a few counts. The rearrangement links TRBV6-5 to TRBJ1-1, with D unclear. Germline CDR1 is MNHEY and CDR2 is SVGAGI. The length of the CDR3 is 13 residues. V was shortened by 2 bases and J by 2 bases, with 6 bases between the two germline ends. In DNA, the CDR3 is TGTGCCAGCAGTTACGAGACTAACACTGAAGCTTTCTTT. It encodes CASSYETNTEAFF.

This clone was counted between two and nine times. J is TRBJ2-7 and V is TRBV27, with TRBD2 identical over 9 bases. The CDR3 is 16 residues long. CDR1 and CDR2 from the germline V gene are MNHEY and SMNVEV (reference sequence). J gave up 2 bases and V 4 bases, and 9 bases lay outside the gene matches. The CDR3 region is CASSSPGVAGAYEQYF. CDR3 nucleotide sequence: TGTGCCAGCAGTTCCCCGGGGGTAGCGGGGGCCTACGAGCAGTACTTC.

The chain links TRBV4-1 to TRBJ1-5; the match to TRBD1 covers 7 bases. The J segment lost 0 bases and the V segment lost 1 base, leaving 3 bases of the junction unmatched. The CDR3 runs to 16 residues. Per the germline V gene, CDR1 is MGHRA and CDR2 is YSYEKL. The DNA of the CDR3 is TGCGCCAGCAGCCAAGCGGGGACAGTTAGCAATCAGCCCCAGCATTTT. It yields the protein CASSQAGTVSNQPQHF.

The V gene is TRBV5-6, the J gene TRBJ1-5; D remains unclear. The CDR3 length is 17 residues. Per the germline V gene, CDR1 is SGHDT and CDR2 is YYEEEE. Trimming shortened V by 4 bases and J by 6 bases, and 23 bases separated the two germline ends. This CDR3 reads CASSLAVQRGRAQPQHF. The DNA of the CDR3 is TGTGCCAGCAGCCTAGCTGTCCAGCGGGGAAGAGCTCAGCCCCAGCATTTT.

The J gene is TRBJ1-1, the V gene TRBV9, with D perhaps TRBD1 (5 bases). The V end lost 0 bases, the J end lost 2 bases, and 11 bases lay between the germline ends. Germline lookup yields CDR1 SGDLS and CDR2 YYNGEE. This CDR3 comprises 15 residues. The CDR3 region has the DNA TGTGCCAGCAGCGTAGACAGAAGGGGAAACACTGAAGCTTTCTTT. Protein product: CASSVDRRGNTEAFF.

CDR3 amino acids: CASSGRAGANVLTF. DNA for the CDR3: TGTGCCAGCAGCGGTCGGGCTGGGGCCAACGTCCTGACTTTC. This chain uses TRBV6-4 with TRBJ2-6, with no clear D. Per germline, CDR1 MRHNA and CDR2 SNTAGT. V lost 6 bases, J lost 2 bases, and 8 bases lay in between. The CDR3 contains 14 residues.

J is TRBJ2-7 and V is TRBV5-6, with D possibly TRBD1 on 6 matching bases. The CDR3 covers 15 residues. Trimming pared 10 bases from V and 3 bases from J, leaving 23 bases between. Germline lookup yields CDR1 SGHDT and CDR2 YYEEEE. As DNA, the CDR3 is TGTGCCTCCACGGCCCAGGGGACACCTTACTACGAGCAGTACTTC. It is translated as CASTAQGTPYYEQYF.

This chain connects TRBV5-1 to TRBJ2-7, with 11 bases lining up with TRBD1. V lost 3 bases to trimming and J lost 2 bases; unmatched junction nucleotides: 16. CDR3 length: 19 residues. Germline-derived CDR1 and CDR2 are SGHRS and YFSETQ. In DNA, the CDR3 is TGCGCCAGCAGCTCACCAAAGCTCCGGGACAGGGGGGCCCCCTACGAGCAGTACTTC. Its translation: CASSSPKLRDRGAPYEQYF.

This chain links TRBV5-1 with TRBJ2-2; D might be TRBD1 (5 bases). Germline V gene sequence: CDR1 SGHRS, CDR2 YFSETQ. The V end lost 4 bases, the J end lost 5 bases, and 9 bases lay between the germline ends. CDR3 length: 13 amino acids. The CDR3 bases are TGCGCCAGCAGCCGCGACAGTACCGGGGAGCTGTTTTTT. Protein sequence: CASSRDSTGELFF. The whole variable domain, remainder taken from reference TRBV5-1 and TRBJ2-2, is KAGVTQTPRYLIKTRGQQVTLSCSPISGHRSVSWYQQTPGQGLQFLFEYFSETQRNKGNFPGRFSGRQFSNSRSEMNVSTLELGDSALYLCASSRDSTGELFFGEGSRLTVL.